This TCR beta chain stems from a study of CD8 T cells in Susac syndrome. Study-wide points: As acknowledged by the study, its TCR sequencing and HLA analysis included a relatively small number of individuals.

Random-hexamer reverse transcription was applied to roughly 0.5 to 1 ug RNA. MiXCR, applied by TCRdb to the immunoSEQ multiplex PCR reads, yields one record per CDR3 protein. The table records fewer than 150,000 distinct CDR3 sequences, roughly 94% of them present only once. V dropped 3 bases and J dropped 6 bases, with 10 bases sitting between them. The CDR3 length is 13 residues. CDR1 is LNHNV and CDR2 is YYDKDF in the germline V gene (reference sequence). A note on this clonotype: Its antigen is unidentified.

Sequencing of TCR beta was performed on blood CD8+ T cells and on blood CD4+ T cells. TEMRA cells were FACS-enriched, with CD8+ and CD4+ T cells isolated negatively. Input material: CD8+ T cells from PBMCs. The receptor's source is a human donor in good health. J is TRBJ2-3 and V is TRBV15; D gene unclear. CDR3 nucleotide sequence: TGTGCCACCAGCAGGAACAGAGCGGATACGCAGTATTTT. Protein: CATSRNRADTQYF.